This T cell receptor beta chain originates from a study of cytomegalovirus exposure and HLA in healthy donors. This clone has a handful of counts. Germline V gene data show CDR1 as KGHSH and CDR2 as LQKENI. Trimming cost V 0 bases and J 7 bases; bases outside gene matches: 2. CDR3 size: 16 residues. Primers for the PCR totalled 60 Vbeta and 13 Jbeta. As processed by the authors: Unique TCR beta chains totaled about 73 million in a later count, with some 10 million of them shared. Assay used: immunoSEQ multiplex PCR; TCRdb lists only in-frame clones, some missing. The DNA gave D and trimming, while V, J and clone size come from that table. This sample has roughly 200,000 clones; around a tenth occur once, and the top ten carry 1% to 1.5%.

The specimen was PBMCs. This clonotype was sampled from a woman in her twenties or thirties in good health and CMV-seropositive. The chain carries TRBV18 and TRBJ2-1; 14 bases fit TRBD2. The CDR3 DNA sequence: TGTGCCAGCTCACCACCCGGGACTAGCGGGAGAAATGAGCAGTTCTTC. The encoded protein is CASSPPGTSGRNEQFF.